The rows below give T cell receptor beta chains drawn from one sample of a study of blood T cell repertoires in COVID-19. The table came from immunoSEQ multiplex PCR; TCRdb's copy has only in-frame clones and leaves some out. The table lists about 330,000 clones, roughly 88% of them singletons. Sequencing input: peripheral blood. The receptor source for this set is a woman aged 45-60 years with active or convalescent COVID-19. Each CDR3 is given with its conserved first and last residue.

J	V	CDR3
TRBJ1-2	TRBV27	CASSLMSPRGNYGYTF
TRBJ1-5	TRBV25-1	CASSGGLLSNQPQHF
TRBJ1-4	TRBV7-9	CASSRQTGYNEKLFF
TRBJ2-7	TRBV7-9	CASSSLEGPNYEQYF
TRBJ2-7	TRBV15	CATSSSTGTSGTYEQYF
TRBJ2-7	TRBV5-6	CASSAAPLAAAPYEQYF
TRBJ1-3	TRBV6-6	CASRLSGGSSGNTIYF
TRBJ1-5	TRBV5-4	CASSEDRVGPQHF
TRBJ1-2	TRBV7-3	CASSTGQGNGYTF
TRBJ2-2	TRBV28	CASTSITGYPGELFF
TRBJ2-3	TRBV6-2/TRBV6-3	CASSLSLAGGRLEYF
TRBJ1-2	TRBV9	CASSVELGQGAGYTF
TRBJ1-2	TRBV27	CASSLTGGRYGYTF
TRBJ2-5	TRBV7-9	CASSPIPGQGERETQYF
TRBJ1-2	TRBV7-3	CASSLNGQGNYGYTF
TRBJ1-1	TRBV3-1/TRBV3-2	CASSQSRVTGNTEAFF
TRBJ1-2	TRBV6-6	CASSSMTVNYGYTF
TRBJ1-1	TRBV6-5	CASGNEVGTEAFF
TRBJ1-5	TRBV6-2/TRBV6-3	CASSRHDSSNQPQHF
TRBJ1-1	TRBV28	CASSLTPRGYTEAFF
TRBJ1-4	TRBV2	CASFIEGTEKLFF
TRBJ1-3	TRBV6-5	CASTRDLSGNTIYF
TRBJ2-5	TRBV6-2/TRBV6-3	CASSYNLERGSQETQYF
TRBJ2-2	TRBV28	CASSSEGRVNTGELFF
TRBJ2-7	TRBV6-5	CASSYAGTQTGYEQYF
TRBJ2-6	TRBV4-2	CASSQESYSGANVLTF
TRBJ1-4	TRBV2	CANSRGWSTNEKLFF
TRBJ2-3	TRBV5-4	CASSSKTDTQYF
TRBJ2-3	TRBV4-1	CASSRGSSGTGMATDTQYF
TRBJ2-2	TRBV4-3	CASSQARNTGELFF
TRBJ1-6	TRBV30	CAWDTGGHNSPLHF
TRBJ2-3	TRBV29-1	CSVQGGLAGGPRTDTQYF
TRBJ2-7	TRBV7-2	CASSLARTSGSGSYEQYF
TRBJ1-1	TRBV18	CASSPGTGDDTEAFF
TRBJ1-2	TRBV30	CAWSVTPGTGAYTF
TRBJ1-1	TRBV5-5	CASSNQVTTEAFF
TRBJ2-5	TRBV9	CASSVYPGQGRETQYF
TRBJ2-5	TRBV2	CASQQGGLREETQYF
TRBJ2-7	TRBV30	CALAGGGYDYEQYF
TRBJ2-7	TRBV3-1/TRBV3-2	CASSQNRVYEQYF
TRBJ2-7	TRBV6-5	CASSYTTSSYVYEQYF
TRBJ2-1	TRBV9	CASSAQEGAQYNEQFF
TRBJ2-5	TRBV7-3	CASSLSGAGGQETQYF
TRBJ1-2	TRBV30	CAWRHPGATYGYTF
TRBJ2-1	TRBV4-3	CASSQEGGSYNEQFF
TRBJ1-1	TRBV7-9	CASSLQRTGGTEAFF
TRBJ1-1	TRBV29-1	CSVTPGLHNTEAFF
TRBJ2-1	TRBV27	CASSSGQGLRNEQFF
TRBJ1-2	TRBV6-5	CASSYGAGGGYGYTF
TRBJ1-4	TRBV5-1	CASSPGTGGRNEKLFF
TRBJ2-7	TRBV7-2	CASSYGTGAYEQYF
TRBJ2-2	TRBV7-8	CASSLKAVRPAGELFF
TRBJ2-2	TRBV3-1/TRBV3-2	CASSQARRGPGRELFF
TRBJ2-2	TRBV7-8	CASSLGPVPSTGELFF
TRBJ1-5	TRBV6-6	CASSHGGNSNQPQHF